This paragraph reports one T cell receptor (beta chain). V lost 5 bases, J lost 2 bases, and 7 bases stayed unmatched. This CDR3 is built from 15 residues. CDR1 and CDR2 from the germline V gene are LNHDA and SQIVND (reference sequence). This specimen comes from a study of blood T cell repertoires in COVID-19. Study-wide context: There were acute and convalescent COVID-19 samples, and they came from the United States, Italy and Spain. The cDNA or gDNA used as material had been derived from T cells, B-cell-depleted T cells, or PBMCs.

Per the authors' pipeline: Amplification of reference gene primers provided the estimated nucleated cell counts. Sequencing was performed with immunoSEQ multiplex PCR; in TCRdb, only in-frame clones are kept and a portion is missing. D and trimming come from the DNA, and the V and J calls and clone size come from that table. This sample has roughly 100,000 clones, with 92% found just once. One Seattle source followed patients from active infection through their disease course. Sequenced material: peripheral blood. This chain links TRBV19 with TRBJ1-2; 8 nucleotides agree with TRBD1. This TCR derives from a woman between 45 and 60 years old with COVID-19, enrolled during active disease. This chain's CDR3 is CASSEGTGWNYGYTF. The CDR3 region has the DNA TGTGCCAGTAGTGAAGGGACAGGTTGGAACTATGGCTACACCTTC. Based on the CDR3 plus reference TRBV19 and TRBJ1-2, the full variable domain is DGGITQSPKYLFRKEGQNVTLSCEQNLNHDAMYWYRQDPGQGLRLIYYSQIVNDFQKGDIAEGYSVSREKKESFPLTVTSAQKNPTAFYLCASSEGTGWNYGYTFGSGTRLTVV.